These T cell receptor beta chains were read from a single sample in a study of blood T cell repertoires in COVID-19. Measured with immunoSEQ multiplex PCR; TCRdb has only the in-frame clones, and not every one. The repertoire includes approximately 150,000 clones, roughly 80% of them detected once, and roughly 4.4% sits in the top ten. Sequencing was done on a sample of peripheral blood. The receptors originated from a human donor in a cohort sampled during active COVID-19. Both conserved end residues are part of each CDR3. The D gene is left open where the match is weak. The size entry is marked missing in some rows and otherwise reads once, few, many or a size class.

D gene,J gene,V gene,CDR3 length,clone size,CDR3 DNA,CDR3 protein
TRBD2,TRBJ2-1,TRBV11-2,15,-,TGTGCCAGCAGAAGATTAGCGGGAGCGTACAATGAGCAGTTCTTC,CASRRLAGAYNEQFF
-,TRBJ1-2,TRBV30,12,-,TGTGCCTGGGGACAGAGTAACTATGGCTACACCTTC,CAWGQSNYGYTF
-,TRBJ1-1,TRBV11-2,13,-,TGTGCCAGCAGCTCCACTCGGGGGACTGAAGCTTTCTTT,CASSSTRGTEAFF
-,TRBJ1-5,TRBV19,13,-,TGTGCCAGTAAACAATCGTTTGGTCAGCCCCAGCATTTT,CASKQSFGQPQHF
-,TRBJ2-2,TRBV30,13,-,TGTGCCTGGAGTCGGACAGTCACCGGGGAGCTGTTTTTT,CAWSRTVTGELFF
-,TRBJ1-2,TRBV28,14,-,TGTGCCAGCACCCGAATTATCGGGGGTTATGGCTACACCTTC,CASTRIIGGYGYTF
-,TRBJ1-2,TRBV2,12,few,TGTGCCAGCACCAGGCGGGGTGGAGGCTACACCTTC,CASTRRGGGYTF
-,TRBJ1-5,TRBV16,14,-,TGTGCCAGCAGCCAATCCGTAGGGGATCAGCCCCAGCATTTT,CASSQSVGDQPQHF
-,TRBJ2-3,TRBV3-1/TRBV3-2,15,-,TGTGCCAGCAGCCAAGGATTTCAGGGTGGAGATACGCAGTATTTT,CASSQGFQGGDTQYF
TRBD1,TRBJ2-1,TRBV24-1,14,-,TGTGCCACCAGAGGACAGGGGCGCGGAAATGAGCAGTTCTTC,CATRGQGRGNEQFF
-,TRBJ1-4,TRBV29-1,13,-,TGCAGCGCACGACAAGCAACTAATGAAAAACTGTTTTTT,CSARQATNEKLFF
-,TRBJ2-3,TRBV7-9,15,-,TGTGCCAGCAGCTTAATGACAGGTTGGGCAGATACGCAGTATTTT,CASSLMTGWADTQYF
-,TRBJ2-5,TRBV9,16,-,TGTGCCAGCAGCTTGACAGCTCAGGGGGGCCAAGAGACCCAGTACTTC,CASSLTAQGGQETQYF
TRBD2,TRBJ2-3,TRBV6-6,16,few,TGTGCCAGCAGTCCGCTCGGGAGGAGGGTGGATGGTACGCAGTATTTT,CASSPLGRRVDGTQYF
TRBD2,TRBJ2-5,TRBV24-1,16,few,TGTGCCACCAGTGATTCCGGGGGGGCTATCCAAGAGACCCAGTACTTC,CATSDSGGAIQETQYF
-,TRBJ2-7,TRBV7-2,14,-,TGTGCCAGCAGCCAGGGGCAGGGTGTCCACGAGCAGTACTTC,CASSQGQGVHEQYF
TRBD2,TRBJ2-1,TRBV12-5,17,-,TGTGCTAGTGGTTTAGGTAGCGGGAGGGACCCCTTTAATGAGCAGTTCTTC,CASGLGSGRDPFNEQFF
-,TRBJ1-1,TRBV6-5,15,-,TGTGCCAGCAGTTGGCGGGGGTCTAGGAACACTGAAGCTTTCTTT,CASSWRGSRNTEAFF
TRBD1,TRBJ2-5,TRBV5-5,17,-,TGTGCCAGCAGCGGGTCCGGGACAGGCCTAGTTGGGGAGACCCAGTACTTC,CASSGSGTGLVGETQYF
TRBD1,TRBJ2-7,TRBV18,14,-,TGTGCCAGCTCATCGGGACAGGGGGACTACGAGCAGTACTTC,CASSSGQGDYEQYF
TRBD1,TRBJ1-5,TRBV5-1,14,-,TGCGCCAGCAGCTGGGGGACAGGGGGCCAGCCCCAGCATTTT,CASSWGTGGQPQHF
-,TRBJ2-2,TRBV13,14,-,TGTGCCAGCAGCCCTCGGACAGTCTACGGGGAGCTGTTTTTT,CASSPRTVYGELFF
TRBD1,TRBJ1-4,TRBV5-4,16,-,TGTGCCAGCAGCGGGGGTCCGGGACAGGGAAATGAAAAACTGTTTTTT,CASSGGPGQGNEKLFF
TRBD1,TRBJ1-2,TRBV7-8,14,-,TGTGCCAGCAGTCATCCCGACAGGGAGGATGGCTACACCTTC,CASSHPDREDGYTF
TRBD1,TRBJ1-1,TRBV7-3,15,-,TGTGCCAGCAGCCCCCGGACAGGGGTGGGAACTGAAGCTTTCTTT,CASSPRTGVGTEAFF
TRBD2,TRBJ2-1,TRBV27,14,-,TGTGCCAGCAGTCCCAGCGGGGCCCGCAATGAGCAGTTCTTC,CASSPSGARNEQFF
-,TRBJ2-3,TRBV7-3,15,few,TGTGCCAGCAGCCCGATTAGCGGAAGCACAGATACGCAGTATTTT,CASSPISGSTDTQYF
TRBD1,TRBJ1-5,TRBV19,16,-,TGTGCCAGTAGTACACCGGGACAGGGGGAGAATCAGCCCCAGCATTTT,CASSTPGQGENQPQHF
-,TRBJ1-4,TRBV4-2,14,-,TGTGCCAGCAGCCAAGAACAGGACCCCGAAAAACTGTTTTTT,CASSQEQDPEKLFF
TRBD2,TRBJ2-3,TRBV30,13,few,TGTGCTACTAGCGGGGATAGCACAGATACGCAGTATTTT,CATSGDSTDTQYF
-,TRBJ1-1,TRBV16,14,-,TGTGCCAGCAGCGACCCAGGGGAAAACACTGAAGCTTTCTTT,CASSDPGENTEAFF
-,TRBJ1-1,TRBV29-1,13,-,TGCAGCGCCATGACAGCGATGAACACTGAAGCTTTCTTT,CSAMTAMNTEAFF
-,TRBJ1-2,TRBV24-1,15,-,TGTGCCACCAGTGATCCAGGGGAAGCTATCTATGGCTACACCTTC,CATSDPGEAIYGYTF
-,TRBJ1-4,TRBV27,13,-,TGTGCCAGCAGTCGAGGCGTTAATGAAAAACTGTTTTTT,CASSRGVNEKLFF
TRBD1,TRBJ2-6,TRBV6-4,16,-,TGTGCCAGCAGTGGGGGACAGGGATCTGGGGCCAACGTCCTGACTTTC,CASSGGQGSGANVLTF
-,TRBJ1-5,TRBV7-2,15,-,TGTGCCAGCAGCTTAACCAGGACGGGGAATCAGCCCCAGCATTTT,CASSLTRTGNQPQHF
TRBD1,TRBJ1-1,TRBV5-1,15,-,TGCGCCAGCAGCTCGACAGGGTCCACGAACACTGAAGCTTTCTTT,CASSSTGSTNTEAFF
-,TRBJ2-2,TRBV18,12,-,TGTGCCAGCTCAACTTACACCGGGGAGCTGTTTTTT,CASSTYTGELFF
-,TRBJ2-1,TRBV5-1,16,-,TGCGCCAGCAGCTCCCTGACAACGATTGGTGCCAATGAGCAGTTCTTC,CASSSLTTIGANEQFF
TRBD2,TRBJ2-1,TRBV2,16,-,TGTGCCAGCACGGGTAGCGGGGGGCGGACCTACAATGAGCAGTTCTTC,CASTGSGGRTYNEQFF
-,TRBJ1-4,TRBV25-1,15,-,TGTGCCAGCAGTGAAGCCGGGACAACTAATGAAAAACTGTTTTTT,CASSEAGTTNEKLFF
-,TRBJ2-4,TRBV2,15,-,TGTGCCAGCGAGGACGGGGTTGTGACCAAAAACATTCAGTACTTC,CASEDGVVTKNIQYF